The clone carrying this T cell receptor (beta chain) came up many times. What it binds is unknown. These data belong to a study of OX40 agonist ivuxolimab in advanced cancers. V was clipped by 3 bases and J by 5 bases, with 19 bases between them. Germline V gives CDR1 ENHRY, CDR2 SYGVKD. The CDR3 extends over 16 amino acids. Some clones are missing from TCRdb's copy, which holds only in-frame ones; the method was immunoSEQ multiplex PCR. Of 65,000 to 90,000 clones in the sample, approximately 92% were seen once. Findings of the study overall: Clonal expansion by week 6 occurred in CD4+ and CD8+ blood T cells (at 0.1 to 3.0 mg/kg).

This TCR derives from an adult with an advanced solid tumor such as melanoma, head and neck, liver or kidney cancer. V usage is TRBV10-3 and J usage is TRBJ1-1, with a weak D call TRBD1 (5 bases). The source was CD4+ or CD8+ T cells sorted from blood, collected in a trial of the OX40 agonist ivuxolimab. The CDR3 region has the DNA TGTGCCATCAGTGACCTCGATGGGGGAGACGGGACTGAAGCTTTCTTT. This gives the protein CAISDLDGGDGTEAFF.